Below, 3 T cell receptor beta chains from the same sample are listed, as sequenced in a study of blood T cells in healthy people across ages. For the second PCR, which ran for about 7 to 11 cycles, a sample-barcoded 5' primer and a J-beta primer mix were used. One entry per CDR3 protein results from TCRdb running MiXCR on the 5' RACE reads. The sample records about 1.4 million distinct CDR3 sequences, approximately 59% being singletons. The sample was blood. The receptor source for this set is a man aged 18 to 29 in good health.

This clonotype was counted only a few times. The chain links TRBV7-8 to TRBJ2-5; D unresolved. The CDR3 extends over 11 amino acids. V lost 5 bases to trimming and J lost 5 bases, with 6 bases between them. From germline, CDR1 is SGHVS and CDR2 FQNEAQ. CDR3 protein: CASSKEETQYF. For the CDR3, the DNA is TGTGCCAGCAGCAAAGAGGAGACCCAGTACTTC.

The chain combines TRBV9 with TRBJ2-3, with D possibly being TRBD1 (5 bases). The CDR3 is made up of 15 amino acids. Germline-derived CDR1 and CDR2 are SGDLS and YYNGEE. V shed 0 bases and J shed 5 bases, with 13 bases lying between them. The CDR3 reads CASSVGQGIGDTQYF. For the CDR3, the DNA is TGTGCCAGCAGCGTAGGGCAGGGTATTGGAGATACGCAGTATTTT.

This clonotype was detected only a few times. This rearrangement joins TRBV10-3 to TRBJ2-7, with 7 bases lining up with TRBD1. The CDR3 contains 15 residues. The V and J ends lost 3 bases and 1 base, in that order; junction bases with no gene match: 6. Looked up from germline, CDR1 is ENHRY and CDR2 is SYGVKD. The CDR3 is CAISEPGTVSYEQYF. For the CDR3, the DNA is TGTGCCATCAGTGAACCTGGGACAGTTTCCTACGAGCAGTACTTC.